This TCR beta chain was sequenced for a study of CD8 T cells in ankylosing spondylitis (dated by TCRdb to the late 2010s). For context, the study as a whole: The study set out to find disease-linked TCR variants by profiling T cell receptor beta repertoires in ankylosing spondylitis patients and healthy donors. The full study cohort was made up of about 25 ankylosing spondylitis patients and roughly 98 healthy donors. Peripheral blood samples were taken, and synovial fluid was additionally collected from ankylosing spondylitis patients.

On this clonotype: The specificity of this receptor is unknown. The junction does not match germline at one end; this may be a read error.

Broad study findings and their caveats: According to the report, matched synovial fluid samples from ankylosing spondylitis patients were significantly enriched for the disease-linked clones. Some motif variants had previously been reported in the synovial fluid and blood of reactive arthritis patients, which suggests shared mechanisms of disease initiation. A TCR beta motif of eight highly homologous amino acid variants appeared characteristic of blood from ankylosing spondylitis patients. A CD8+ phenotype was shown by the disease-linked clones, which were found at relatively low frequencies in peripheral blood.

The CDR3 spans 11 residues, from the cysteine through the phenylalanine. This entry keeps only the CDR3 DNA: 33 bases, framed from base 1. Sequencer: Illumina HiSeq 2500. Quantitative 5'-RACE with molecular barcodes was the method used to prepare the TCR beta libraries. The authors' analysis ran thus. Disease-linked TCR variants were identified with a new computational method built on a probabilistic model of VDJ rearrangement. Through fastp at Q25 and MiXCR, TCRdb rebuilt clones from the public reads, retaining in-frame beta chains. Every entry covers one CDR3 protein and lists the most common genes and DNA from its rows. It is TCRdb's table, rather than the study itself, that gives the V and J calls and clone size. In all, the sample holds around 250,000 distinct CDR3 sequences, and 9.5% to 12% of those were seen once. The top ten clonotypes cover 6% to 8% of the sample.

Sequencing used blood, either unsorted or a sorted T cell fraction (not recorded which). The receptor was isolated from a male donor with ankylosing spondylitis or in good health (not recorded which). The sequence links TRBV23-1 to TRBJ2-6; the D call could be TRBD1 or TRBD2, with each sharing 5 bases. TRBV23-1 is known as an ORF, though its function is uncertain. Here is the DNA: TGCGCCAGCAGTCAGACCGGGACCCAGATTTTC. This gives the protein CASSQTGTQIF.